The subject of this entry is one TCR beta chain. Its antigen is still unknown. This entry belongs to a study of OX40 agonist ivuxolimab in advanced cancers. Study at large: The diagnoses of dose-escalation patients were hepatocellular carcinoma, melanoma, renal cell or head and neck cancer. At 75% to 90% male, the cohort had a mean age of approximately 60 years, ranging from roughly 20 to 85.

The V gene's germline CDR1 is SGHRS and CDR2 YFSETQ. The CDR3 runs 20 residues. V lost 3 bases, J lost 2 bases, and 30 bases lay in between. Excluded were patients having autoimmune disease history or systemic immunosuppression. Assay: immunoSEQ multiplex PCR; the TCRdb copy retains only in-frame clones and omits some. Of more than 100,000 clones listed, more than 85% are singletons. Study conclusions and caveats: At 0.1 to 3.0 mg/kg and by week 6, clonal expansion occurred in CD4+ and CD8+ blood T cells.

The specimen was CD4+ or CD8+ T cells sorted from blood, collected in a trial of the OX40 agonist ivuxolimab. This sequence was found in an adult with an advanced solid tumor such as melanoma, head and neck, liver or kidney cancer. The chain employs TRBV5-1 and TRBJ2-7; the D gene is possibly TRBD1 (6 bases). CDR3 region: CASSSRDIRTQVNSAYEQYF. CDR3 nucleotides: TGCGCCAGCAGCTCCCGGGACATTCGAACCCAAGTCAATTCGGCCTACGAGCAGTACTTC.